These 8 T cell receptor beta chains were sequenced from one sample in a study of blood T cell repertoires in COVID-19. Method: immunoSEQ multiplex PCR; TCRdb's copy keeps in-frame clones and lacks some. The table lists about 74,000 clones, 88% of them singletons. Sequencing input: peripheral blood. These receptors all come from a woman at least 80 years old with acute or convalescent COVID-19.

The chain uses TRBV5-1 and TRBJ1-1; TRBD1 matches 7 bases. The CDR3 spans 14 residues. The germline gives CDR1 SGHRS, CDR2 YFSETQ. Trimming cost V 3 bases and J 1 base; bases outside gene matches: 3. CDR3 bases: TGCGCCAGCAGCTACGGGACAGAGAACACTGAAGCTTTCTTT. Protein: CASSYGTENTEAFF.

The chain is built from TRBV6-6 and TRBJ2-2, with TRBD1 matching over 9 bases. CDR1 and CDR2 (germline): MNHNY, SVGAGI (reference sequence). The CDR3 has 16 amino acids. After removal of 0 bases from V and 4 bases from J, the junction contained 3 bases not matched to a gene. The CDR3 bases are TGTGCCAGCAGTTACTCGACAGGGGGAGGCACCGGGGAGCTGTTTTTT. Protein sequence: CASSYSTGGGTGELFF.

The CDR3 nucleotides read TGTGCCAGCTCACCCTCTTGGGCAGGGGTTAATGGCTACACCTTC. It encodes CASSPSWAGVNGYTF. This chain links TRBV18 with TRBJ1-2; D is perhaps TRBD1 (6 bases). The CDR3 is 15 amino acids. V lost 3 bases, J lost 6 bases, and 17 bases lay in between. Germline loops: CDR1 KGHSH, CDR2 LQKENI. The whole variable domain, filled in from reference TRBV18 and TRBJ1-2, reads NAGVMQNPRHLVRRRGQEARLRCSPMKGHSHVYWYRQLPEEGLKFMVYLQKENIIDESGMPKERFSAEFPKEGPSILRIQQVVRGDSAAYFCASSPSWAGVNGYTFGSGTRLTVV.

The chain uses TRBV4-1 and TRBJ2-1; 7 nucleotides match TRBD1. The CDR3 covers 15 residues. Germline CDR1 and CDR2: MGHRA and YSYEKL. Trimming cost V 0 bases and J 9 bases; bases outside gene matches: 8. This CDR3 is CASSQDTGAGGEQFF. For the CDR3, the DNA is TGCGCCAGCAGCCAAGACACAGGGGCAGGTGGTGAGCAGTTCTTC.

This clone was observed a few times. The chain carries TRBV24-1 and TRBJ2-2; D might be TRBD2 (6 bases). CDR1 and CDR2 (germline): KGHDR, SFDVKD. Trimming left V 7 bases short and J 2 bases short, with 13 bases between. The CDR3 has 15 amino acids. The CDR3 coding sequence is TGTGCCACCAGCGACGGGACTTCCAACACCGGGGAGCTGTTTTTT. Translation gives CATSDGTSNTGELFF.

The V and J genes are TRBV19 and TRBJ1-5; TRBD1 matches 7 bases. V shed 8 bases, J shed 3 bases, and the junction held 10 bases outside the gene matches. Germline CDR1 is LNHDA and CDR2 is SQIVND (reference sequence). This CDR3 spans 15 amino acids. The CDR3 DNA follows: TGTGCCAGTTCGCGTGGGCAGGGGGACAATCAGCCCCAGCATTTT. This codes for CASSRGQGDNQPQHF.

Only a few counts were recorded for this clone. At one boundary the junction diverges from the germline segment, which might be a read error. This chain connects TRBV19 to TRBJ1-5, with TRBD1 matching 8 bases. Germline V gene data show CDR1 as LNHDA and CDR2 as SQIVND (reference sequence). The CDR3 extends over 17 amino acids. CDR3 in DNA: TGTGCCAGTAGTAATGGACAGGGTGGGTCTAGCATTCAGCCCCAGCATTTT. It codes for CASSNGQGGSSIQPQHF.

A few counts support this clone. The chain employs TRBV12-3 or TRBV12-4 and TRBJ2-1; 11 bases map to TRBD2. V was pared by 6 bases and J by 6 bases, with 1 base of the junction left unmatched. This CDR3 is 13 amino acids long. The CDR3 DNA follows: TGTGCCAGCAGAACTAGCGGGAGCAATGAGCAGTTCTTC. Translation: CASRTSGSNEQFF.